One sample yielded the 11 T cell receptor beta chains listed below, sequenced in a study of blood T cell repertoires in COVID-19. Using immunoSEQ multiplex PCR, the repertoire was profiled, and TCRdb retains in-frame clones only, with some absent. This table has about 94,000 clones, about four fifths appearing once. Sequenced: peripheral blood. These receptors all stem from an older man with COVID-19, enrolled during active disease.

This clone was seen just once. The chain employs TRBV3-1 (or the pseudogene TRBV3-2) and TRBJ2-7, with a tentative D call TRBD2 (5 bases). V was pared by 4 bases and J by 6 bases, with 13 bases between. Germline lookup yields CDR1 LGHDT and CDR2 YNNKEL (reference sequence). The CDR3 spans 13 residues. The CDR3 coding sequence is TGTGCCAGCAGCCCCCGGGGAGTAATCGAGCAGTACTTC. Translating it yields CASSPRGVIEQYF.

This chain joins TRBV3-1 (or the pseudogene TRBV3-2) and TRBJ2-2; D unclear. Germline V gene sequence: CDR1 LGHDT, CDR2 YNNKEL (reference sequence). V lost 6 bases and J lost 3, with 5 bases in between. This CDR3 contains 12 residues. The chain's CDR3 is CASSRDTGELFF. CDR3 bases: TGTGCCAGCAGTAGAGACACCGGGGAGCTGTTTTTT.

The rearrangement uses TRBV11-2 and TRBJ1-3; TRBD1 matches 7 bases. This CDR3 region has 14 residues. Germline V gene data show CDR1 as SGHAT and CDR2 as FQNNGV. J was trimmed by 0 bases and V by 5 bases; bases with no gene match: 1. In DNA, the CDR3 is TGTGCCAGCAGCAGACAGGGCTCTGGAAACACCATATATTTT. Protein: CASSRQGSGNTIYF.

This sequence joins TRBV19 and TRBJ1-2, with D possibly being TRBD1 (6 bases). This CDR3 comprises 12 residues. CDR1 is LNHDA, CDR2 SQIVND, per germline (reference sequence). V dropped 3 bases and J dropped 6 bases, with 8 bases sitting between them. The CDR3 here is CASSMTGHGYTF. The CDR3 DNA reads as TGTGCCAGTAGTATGACAGGCCATGGCTACACCTTC.

The chain recombines TRBV11-2 with TRBJ1-2; possibly TRBD1 for D (6 bases). The CDR3 totals 13 residues. V was pared by 5 bases and J by 6 bases, with 13 bases between. Germline CDR1 SGHAT, CDR2 FQNNGV. The CDR3 DNA reads TGTGCCAGCAGCCCCGGGACACCAAATGGCTACACCTTC. Translation gives CASSPGTPNGYTF.

The chain carries TRBV4-3 and TRBJ2-5; unclear D gene. Trimming removed 1 base at V and 2 bases at J, with 8 bases between. From germline, CDR1 is LGHNA and CDR2 YSLEER. CDR3 length: 14 residues. The CDR3, as DNA: TGCGCCAGCAGCCAAGTCCATAGTCAAGAGACCCAGTACTTC. It is translated as CASSQVHSQETQYF.

The chain has TRBV7-8 and TRBJ1-5; 8 bases fit TRBD1. After removal of 6 bases from V and 2 bases from J, the junction contained 12 bases not matched to a gene. Per germline, CDR1 SGHVS and CDR2 FQNEAQ. The CDR3 sequence is 17 residues long. DNA for the CDR3: TGTGCCAGCAGTTTCGCAGGGGGCGTGGGCGGCAATCAGCCCCAGCATTTT. It specifies CASSFAGGVGGNQPQHF.

The chain carries TRBV5-6 and TRBJ2-7; weak D call: TRBD1 (6 bases). Germline loops: CDR1 SGHDT, CDR2 YYEEEE. The CDR3 runs 14 residues. Trimming took 5 bases from V and 0 from J, leaving 12 bases between them. The CDR3 bases are TGTGCCAGCAGTCCCAGGGGTAACTCCTACGAGCAGTACTTC. It encodes CASSPRGNSYEQYF.

This rearrangement joins TRBV14 to TRBJ2-2, with 9 bases lining up with TRBD2. V lost 0 bases and J lost 7; bases outside the gene matches: 9. The germline V gene has CDR1 SGHDN and CDR2 FVKESK. This CDR3 spans 17 amino acids. Here the CDR3 DNA reads TGTGCCAGCAGCCAAGATTATCTAGCGGGGCGTGACGGGGAGCTGTTTTTT. Amino acids: CASSQDYLAGRDGELFF.

In the case of this clone: Other DNA sequences in the same sample also yield this CDR3. The rearrangement uses TRBV30 and TRBJ2-5; no reliable D call. CDR1 is GTSNPN, CDR2 SVGIG, per germline (reference sequence). CDR3 length equals 13 residues. Trimming pared 0 bases from V and 4 bases from J, leaving 9 bases between. CDR3 DNA: TGTGCCTGGAGTGTACGGCTAGTAGAGACCCAGTACTTC. This sequence encodes CAWSVRLVETQYF.

This chain links TRBV7-9 with TRBJ1-6; possibly TRBD1 for D (6 bases). CDR3 length: 14 amino acids. Germline V gives CDR1 SEHNR, CDR2 FQNEAQ (reference sequence). Trimming took 6 bases from V and 9 from J, leaving 15 bases between them. The CDR3 DNA reads TGTGCCAGCAGTCCCATGGCAGGGGTTTCACCCCTCCACTTT. Translated: CASSPMAGVSPLHF.